This T cell receptor (beta chain) comes out of a study of early T cells in non-severe SARS-CoV-2 infection. For the study at large: Whole-blood bulk RNA, unsorted, was sequenced, and chains were unpaired.

A remark on this clonotype: What it recognizes is unknown.

Overall study findings and caveats: Matching with VDJdb favored anti-spike CD8 responses (missing private and CD4 specificities).

Unique molecular identifiers tagged individual cDNA molecules. TCRdb called the 5' RACE reads again in MiXCR, with one record for every CDR3 protein. The sample carries 56,000 or so distinct CDR3 sequences, approximately 16% recorded once. CDR3 length: 14 residues. V lost 4 bases to trimming and J lost 6 bases, with 16 bases between them. Germline-derived CDR1 and CDR2 are KGHSH and LQKENI. The material was whole blood, obtained at baseline. The TCR originated in an adult who was a healthcare worker with PCR-confirmed SARS-CoV-2 infection or an uninfected control (not recorded which). The chain combines TRBV18 with TRBJ2-7, with D possibly being TRBD1 (5 bases). In nucleotides, the CDR3 is TGTGCCAGCTCACTCGATCGACAGTCGAGCGAGCAGTACTTC. Translation: CASSLDRQSSEQYF.